This T cell receptor beta chain was obtained from a study of OX40 agonist ivuxolimab in advanced cancers. As for the study in general: Mean age approximately 66 years, range roughly 20 to 85; 82.7% male. People who had prior anti-PD-1, anti-PD-L1 or anti-CTLA-4 therapy could take part, and 35% to 50% had some.

The assay was immunoSEQ multiplex PCR, and TCRdb's table has in-frame clones only and misses some. There are over 70,000 clones in the sample; just over 90% occur only once, and over 11% lies in the top ten. As to this clone: Its antigen is not identified.

Broader study findings: At 0.1 to 3.0 mg/kg and by week 6, clonal expansion occurred in CD4+ and CD8+ blood T cells.

This TCR came from an adult with an advanced solid tumor such as melanoma, head and neck, liver or kidney cancer. The sample in question was CD4+ or CD8+ T cells sorted from blood, obtained in a trial of the OX40 agonist ivuxolimab.

CDR3 nucleotide sequence: TGTGCCAGCAGCTTCGGACAGGTCTCCTACGAGCAGTACTTC. Translating gives CASSFGQVSYEQYF. V gene TRBV9 combines with J gene TRBJ2-7; 7 bases are shared with TRBD1. The V gene end was trimmed by 4 bases and the J gene end by 0 bases; junction bases not matched to a gene: 4. CDR3 length equals 14 residues. Germline-derived CDR1 and CDR2 are SGDLS and YYNGEE.